This record covers a single T cell receptor beta chain. The authors' processing: Estimation of nucleated cell counts was performed using reference gene primer amplification. Clones were sequenced by immunoSEQ multiplex PCR, and TCRdb holds only the in-frame ones, with some missing. That table is the source of V, J and clone size, and D and trimming were worked out from the DNA. This table has roughly 67,000 clones, 70% to 80% appearing once. The source of the sample is a study of blood T cell repertoires in COVID-19. The overall study: Samples of COVID-19 (acute and convalescent) were obtained from the United States, Italy and Spain. PBMCs, B-cell-depleted T cells, or T cells provided the cDNA or gDNA that made up the material.

Germline V gene sequence: CDR1 SGHRS, CDR2 YFSETQ. The V and J ends lost 10 bases and 5 bases, in that order; junction bases with no gene match: 11. CDR3 length: 14 amino acids. This receptor was identified in a human donor in a cohort sampled during active COVID-19. Sequencing used peripheral blood. The V call is TRBV5-1, the J call TRBJ2-5; the match to TRBD1 covers 10 bases. CDR3 protein: CASFRDRGAETQYF. The CDR3 bases are TGCGCCTCCTTTAGGGACAGGGGAGCGGAGACCCAGTACTTC.